Listed here are 19 T cell receptor beta chains from one sample, sequenced in a study of blood T cells in healthy people across ages. With a J-beta primer mix and a sample-barcoded 5' primer, a second PCR ran about 7 to 12 cycles. Via MiXCR, TCRdb re-called the 5' RACE reads, giving one row per CDR3 protein. The table has 750,000 to 950,000 distinct CDR3 sequences, 29% seen once; the top ten hold about 9.4%. The data were also submitted as part of a second study, on T cells of mothers and their children.

The material sequenced was blood. The receptors were gathered from a middle-aged woman in good health.

In its sample, this clonotype was seen many times. The chain couples TRBV12-3 or TRBV12-4 to TRBJ2-7, with TRBD1 identical over 7 bases. The CDR3 is 14 amino acids. V was pared by 6 bases and J by 1 base, with 6 bases of the junction left unmatched. The CDR3 coding sequence is TGTGCCAGCAGCTATGGGACAGTTTCCTACGAGCAGTACTTC. This sequence encodes CASSYGTVSYEQYF.

The CDR3 sequence is CASSSSGAFYNEQFF. The CDR3 DNA reads TGTGCCAGTAGTAGTTCGGGGGCTTTCTACAATGAGCAGTTCTTC. The rearrangement links TRBV19 to TRBJ2-1; either TRBD1 or TRBD2 may supply D (6 bases each). Trimming removed 4 bases at V and 3 bases at J, with 13 bases between. This CDR3 contains 15 residues. CDR1 is LNHDA, CDR2 SQIVND, per germline (reference sequence).

The chain has TRBV9 and TRBJ1-5; D uncertain. V lost 0 bases, J lost 6 bases, and 13 bases lay in between. Looked up from germline, CDR1 is SGDLS and CDR2 is YYNGEE. The CDR3 has 15 residues. CDR3 protein: CASSVDGYSSQPQHF. The CDR3, as DNA: TGTGCCAGCAGCGTAGACGGGTATAGTAGTCAGCCCCAGCATTTT.

In regard to this clonotype: A single base separates this from a much larger clone, so it may be a read error. The chain joins TRBV12-3 or TRBV12-4 to TRBJ2-7, with TRBD1 matching 10 bases. This CDR3 has 16 residues. The CDR3 sequence: CASSLAPGQGRYEQDF. The CDR3, as DNA: TGTGCCAGCAGTTTAGCGCCGGGACAGGGGCGGTACGAGCAGGACTTC.

This clonotype appeared a few times. V gene TRBV20-1 combines with J gene TRBJ2-3, with 12 positions matching TRBD1. This CDR3 comprises 17 residues. Germline V CDR1 and CDR2: DFQATT, SNEGSKA (reference sequence). J was trimmed by 0 bases and V by 0 bases; bases with no gene match: 4. In DNA form, the CDR3 reads TGCAGTGCTAGAGAGTCCGGGACAGGGGGCAGCACAGATACGCAGTATTTT. Translation gives CSARESGTGGSTDTQYF.

This clonotype showed up just a few times. For the CDR3, the DNA is TGTGCCAGCAGCGGGTCCAAGGGACCCAACACTGAAGCTTTCTTT. Amino acid sequence: CASSGSKGPNTEAFF. The chain combines TRBV7-6 with TRBJ1-1; possibly TRBD1 for D (5 bases). Germline V gives CDR1 SGHVS, CDR2 FNYEAQ. The CDR3 runs 15 residues. The V gene lost 5 bases and the J gene lost 2 bases, with 15 bases spanning the gap.

This chain joins TRBV7-2 and TRBJ2-1; 10 bases agree with TRBD2. Germline values: CDR1 SGHTA, CDR2 FQGNSA. V lost 5 bases and J lost 5; bases outside the gene matches: 6. The CDR3 contains 15 residues. The CDR3 loop is CASSLSSGGHNEQFF. The CDR3 region has the DNA TGTGCCAGCAGCCTATCTAGCGGGGGACACAATGAGCAGTTCTTC. Variable domain in full (rest from reference TRBV7-2 and TRBJ2-1): GAGVSQSPSNKVTEKGKDVELRCDPISGHTALYWYRQSLGQGLEFLIYFQGNSAPDKSGLPSDRFSAERTGGSVSTLTIQRTQQEDSAVYLCASSLSSGGHNEQFFGPGTRLTVL.

The sample holds many counts of this clonotype. This chain uses TRBV25-1 with TRBJ1-6; D is uncertain. CDR1 is MGHDK, CDR2 SYGVNS, per germline. The CDR3 extends over 14 amino acids. V dropped 4 bases and J dropped 5 bases, with 9 bases sitting between them. CDR3 in DNA: TGTGCCAGCAGTGTCAACCGAGATAATTCACCCCTCCACTTT. Amino acids: CASSVNRDNSPLHF.

The V gene is TRBV6-1, the J gene TRBJ2-5, with D perhaps TRBD1 (5 bases). Germline V gene lookup returns CDR1 MNHNS and CDR2 SASEGT. The germline V and J ends were trimmed by 7 bases and 9 bases, with 15 bases remaining between them. The CDR3 sequence is 12 residues long. The CDR3 coding sequence is TGTGCCAGCAAGGGCAGGGTAATGGCCCAGTACTTC. Its translation is CASKGRVMAQYF.

This clonotype was counted ten times or more. The chain links TRBV20-1 to TRBJ1-2; 8 nucleotides align to TRBD1. Per germline, CDR1 DFQATT and CDR2 SNEGSKA (reference sequence). The CDR3 loop spans 14 amino acids. Trimming at V came to 5 bases and at J to 5 bases, leaving 10 bases not matched to a gene. The CDR3: CSAARRGRYYGYTF. For the CDR3, the DNA is TGCAGTGCTGCCCGCAGGGGGCGTTATTATGGCTACACCTTC.

The gene calls are TRBV12-3 or TRBV12-4 and TRBJ1-5, with 8 positions matching TRBD1. The CDR3 is made up of 15 amino acids. Trimming at V came to 6 bases and at J to 3 bases, leaving 7 bases not matched to a gene. The CDR3 DNA reads as TGTGCCAGCAGCGAAACAGGGGGGAACAATCAGCCCCAGCATTTT. Amino acid sequence: CASSETGGNNQPQHF.

This clonotype has only a few counts. This chain joins TRBV29-1 and TRBJ2-2; 8 bases agree with TRBD1. This CDR3 has 14 amino acids. The V segment lost 4 bases and the J segment 2 bases; nucleotides outside the gene matches: 3. The germline V gene encodes CDR1 SQVTM and CDR2 ANQGSEA. The CDR3 sequence is CSVVGTGNTGELFF. The CDR3 DNA reads TGCAGCGTTGTTGGGACAGGAAACACCGGGGAGCTGTTTTTT.

This clonotype was counted only a few times. V gene TRBV28 combines with J gene TRBJ1-6, with no clear D. The CDR3 has 13 amino acids. Germline lookup yields CDR1 MDHEN and CDR2 SYDVKM. V was pared by 5 bases and J by 13 bases, with 15 bases between. CDR3 sequence (DNA): TGTGCCAGCAGTCCTCCCCCAGTGGGCCCCCTCCACTTT. Residues: CASSPPPVGPLHF.

This clonotype turned up a few times. The CDR3 nucleotides read TGTGCCAGCAGGGGAGGCGGGGGGGCGGAAAATGAGCAGTTCTTC. Its protein is CASRGGGGAENEQFF. The chain combines TRBV6-2 or TRBV6-3 with TRBJ2-1; 9 nucleotides line up with TRBD2. The length of the CDR3 is 15 residues. Germline CDR1 reads MNHEY; CDR2 reads SVGEGT. The trim removed 6 bases at V and 7 bases at J, leaving 10 bases unmatched.

J is TRBJ1-2 and V is TRBV11-2; 8 bases are shared with TRBD1. V lost 3 bases to trimming and J lost 6 bases; unmatched junction nucleotides: 3. CDR3 size: 13 residues. CDR1 is SGHAT and CDR2 is FQNNGV in the germline V gene. CDR3 coding DNA: TGTGCCAGCAGCTTGACAGGGGCGGATGGCTACACCTTC. It encodes CASSLTGADGYTF.

This clonotype was detected many times. The chain recombines TRBV7-9 with TRBJ2-7; either TRBD1 or TRBD2 may supply D (6 bases each). CDR1 is SEHNR and CDR2 is FQNEAQ in the germline V gene (reference sequence). The CDR3 runs 14 residues. V lost 5 bases to trimming and J lost 7 bases, with 18 bases between them. The CDR3 loop reads CASSPGWGAGEQYF. CDR3 bases: TGTGCCAGCAGCCCCGGTTGGGGGGCTGGGGAGCAGTACTTC. The variable domain in full, with the rest retrieved from reference TRBV7-9 and TRBJ2-7, is DTGVSQNPRHKITKRGQNVTFRCDPISEHNRLYWYRQTLGQGPEFLTYFQNEAQLEKSRLLSDRFSAERPKGSFSTLEIQRTEQGDSAMYLCASSPGWGAGEQYFGPGTRLTVT.

The chain joins TRBV6-1 to TRBJ2-3, with 11 bases that match TRBD2. V was pared by 6 bases and J by 0 bases, with 5 bases of the junction left unmatched. CDR1 is MNHNS and CDR2 is SASEGT in the germline V gene. The CDR3 is made up of 16 amino acids. This CDR3 is CASSVAGGPSTDTQYF. Here the CDR3 DNA reads TGTGCCAGCAGCGTAGCGGGGGGGCCTAGCACAGATACGCAGTATTTT.

The chain links TRBV29-1 to TRBJ2-1; D remains ambiguous. The CDR3 has 13 residues. CDR1 is SQVTM, CDR2 ANQGSEA, per germline. The V gene lost 4 bases and the J gene lost 6 bases, with 13 bases spanning the gap. CDR3 nucleotide sequence: TGCAGCGTTGCCGCAACGAGGAGCAATGAGCAGTTCTTC. Its translation: CSVAATRSNEQFF.

The table lists this clonotype with many counts. The chain carries TRBV7-2 and TRBJ2-1; 11 bases are a match to TRBD2. Germline V CDR1 and CDR2: SGHTA, FQGNSA. This CDR3 is 15 amino acids long. V was pared by 5 bases and J by 3 bases, with 3 bases of the junction left unmatched. CDR3 residues: CASSPLAGDYNEQFF. Here the CDR3 DNA reads TGTGCCAGCAGCCCACTAGCGGGGGACTACAATGAGCAGTTCTTC.